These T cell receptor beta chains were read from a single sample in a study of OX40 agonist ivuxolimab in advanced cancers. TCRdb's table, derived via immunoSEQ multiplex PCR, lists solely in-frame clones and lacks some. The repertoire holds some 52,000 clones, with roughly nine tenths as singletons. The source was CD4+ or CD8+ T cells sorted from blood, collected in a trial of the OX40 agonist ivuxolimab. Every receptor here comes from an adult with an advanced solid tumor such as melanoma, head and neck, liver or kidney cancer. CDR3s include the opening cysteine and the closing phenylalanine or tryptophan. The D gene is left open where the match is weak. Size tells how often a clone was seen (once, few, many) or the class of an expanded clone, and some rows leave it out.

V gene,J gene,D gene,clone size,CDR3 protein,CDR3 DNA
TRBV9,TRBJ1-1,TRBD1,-,CASSDRDSALPNTEAFF,TGTGCCAGCAGCGACCGGGACAGTGCGCTTCCGAACACTGAAGCTTTCTTT
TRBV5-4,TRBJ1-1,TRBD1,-,CASSLPGQGVEAFF,TGTGCCAGCAGCTTGCCGGGACAGGGGGTTGAAGCTTTCTTT
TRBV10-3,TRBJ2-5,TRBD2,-,CAISEHGLAGGPTETQYF,TGTGCCATCAGTGAGCACGGACTAGCGGGGGGGCCGACGGAGACCCAGTACTTC
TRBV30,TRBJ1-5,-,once,CAWTGSVNQPQHF,TGTGCCTGGACGGGTTCGGTAAATCAGCCCCAGCATTTT
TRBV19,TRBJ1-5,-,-,CASRGDYSNQPQHF,TGTGCCAGCCGGGGGGATTATAGCAATCAGCCCCAGCATTTT
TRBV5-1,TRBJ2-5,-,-,CASSLALLGGQETQYF,TGCGCCAGCAGCTTGGCCCTATTGGGGGGCCAAGAGACCCAGTACTTC
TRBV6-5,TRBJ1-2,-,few,CASSYSLVSGYTF,TGTGCCAGCAGTTACTCGTTGGTTAGTGGCTACACCTTC
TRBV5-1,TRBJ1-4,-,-,CASSLGTATNEKLFF,TGCGCCAGCAGCTTGGGGACCGCAACTAATGAAAAACTGTTTTTT
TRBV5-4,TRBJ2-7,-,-,CASSLRGLGFNGEQYF,TGTGCCAGCAGCTTGCGGGGCCTCGGGTTCAACGGAGAGCAGTACTTC
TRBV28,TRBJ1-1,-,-,CASSSPSTEAFF,TGTGCCAGCAGTTCTCCTTCGACTGAAGCTTTCTTT
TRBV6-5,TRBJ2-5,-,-,CASTNDGGGQETQYF,TGTGCCAGCACCAACGATGGAGGAGGGCAAGAGACCCAGTACTTC
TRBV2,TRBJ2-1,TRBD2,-,CASSGTSGSNEQFF,TGTGCCAGCAGTGGGACTAGCGGCAGTAATGAGCAGTTCTTC
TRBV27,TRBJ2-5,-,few,CASSPWTDQETQYF,TGTGCCAGCAGTCCGTGGACAGACCAAGAGACCCAGTACTTC
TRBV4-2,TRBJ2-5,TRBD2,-,CASSQDPLAGSYQETQYF,TGTGCCAGCAGCCAAGATCCCCTAGCGGGGTCGTACCAAGAGACCCAGTACTTC
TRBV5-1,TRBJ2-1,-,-,CASSLAGQMRGEQFF,TGCGCCAGCAGCTTGGCGGGCCAAATGAGAGGGGAGCAGTTCTTC
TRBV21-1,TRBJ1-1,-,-,CASSKALSGPQELMNTEAFF,TGTGCCAGCAGCAAAGCGCTGAGTGGACCGCAAGAGCTCATGAACACTGAAGCTTTCTTT
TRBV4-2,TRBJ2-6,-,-,CASSQEQGKKSSGANVLTF,TGTGCCAGCAGCCAAGAGCAGGGGAAAAAGTCCTCTGGGGCCAACGTCCTGACTTTC
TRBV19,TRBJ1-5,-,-,CASSIDEVRSNQPQHF,TGTGCCAGTAGTATAGACGAGGTAAGGAGCAATCAGCCCCAGCATTTT
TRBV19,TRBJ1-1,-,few,CASRESNTEAFF,TGTGCCAGTAGGGAATCGAACACTGAAGCTTTCTTT
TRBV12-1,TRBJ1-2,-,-,CASSLWEAKINYGYTF,TGTGCCAGCAGCCTCTGGGAGGCAAAGATTAACTATGGCTACACCTTC
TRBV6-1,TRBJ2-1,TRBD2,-,CASSGWRGGGYNEQFF,TGTGCCAGCAGTGGTTGGCGGGGGGGCGGTTACAATGAGCAGTTCTTC
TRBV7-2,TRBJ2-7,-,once,CASSLARRSYEQYF,TGTGCCAGCAGCTTAGCGAGGAGGTCCTACGAGCAGTACTTC
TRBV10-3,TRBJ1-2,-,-,CAIGAQRDYGYTF,TGTGCCATCGGGGCCCAGAGGGACTATGGCTACACCTTC
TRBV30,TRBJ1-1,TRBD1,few,CAWSAQGAHHGAFF,TGTGCCTGGAGTGCACAGGGGGCGCATCATGGAGCTTTCTTT
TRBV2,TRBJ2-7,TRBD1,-,CASSFAGQGSGEQYF,TGTGCCAGCAGTTTTGCGGGACAGGGATCTGGCGAGCAGTACTTC
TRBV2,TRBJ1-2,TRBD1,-,CASSLQGGGAYGYTF,TGTGCCAGCAGTCTCCAGGGAGGGGGCGCCTATGGCTACACCTTC
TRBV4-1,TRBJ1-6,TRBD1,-,CASSLGTGGGNSPLHF,TGCGCCAGCAGCCTTGGAACAGGGGGCGGTAATTCACCCCTCCACTTT
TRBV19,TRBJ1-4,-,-,CASSRRDCPF,TGTGCCAGTAGTAGGAGGGACTGTCCTTTC
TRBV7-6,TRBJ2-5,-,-,CASSRGSRGLQETQYF,TGTGCCAGCAGCCGGGGCTCAAGGGGCCTCCAAGAGACCCAGTACTTC
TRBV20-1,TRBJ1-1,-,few,CSAGADTEAFF,TGCAGTGCGGGAGCGGACACTGAAGCTTTCTTT
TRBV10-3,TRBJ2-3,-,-,CAISDVSDTQYF,TGTGCCATCAGTGATGTCTCAGATACGCAGTATTTT
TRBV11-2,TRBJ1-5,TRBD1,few,CASSSGQGMYQPQHF,TGTGCCAGCAGCTCGGGACAGGGGATGTATCAGCCCCAGCATTTT
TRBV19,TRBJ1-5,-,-,CASSIVGMGGNQPQHF,TGTGCCAGTAGTATAGTGGGGATGGGGGGAAATCAGCCCCAGCATTTT
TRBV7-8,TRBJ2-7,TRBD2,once,CASQLAGRSYEQYF,TGTGCCAGCCAACTAGCGGGCCGTTCCTACGAGCAGTACTTC
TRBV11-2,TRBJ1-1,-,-,CASSLKTEAFF,TGTGCCAGCAGCTTGAAGACTGAAGCTTTCTTT
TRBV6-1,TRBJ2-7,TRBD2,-,CASRPSGGYEQYF,TGTGCCAGCAGGCCTAGCGGGGGCTACGAGCAGTACTTC
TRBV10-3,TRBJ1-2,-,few,CAISDSLGQANYGYTF,TGTGCCATCAGTGATTCTCTCGGGCAGGCTAACTATGGCTACACCTTC
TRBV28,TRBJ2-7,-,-,CASSYPPGQEQYF,TGTGCCAGCAGTTACCCACCCGGACAGGAGCAGTACTTC
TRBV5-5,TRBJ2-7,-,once,CASSLGWDASSYEQYF,TGTGCCAGCAGCTTGGGCTGGGACGCCAGCTCCTACGAGCAGTACTTC
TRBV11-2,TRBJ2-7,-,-,CASSLGAGAVGGQYF,TGTGCCAGCAGCTTAGGGGCAGGGGCTGTCGGGGGGCAGTACTTC
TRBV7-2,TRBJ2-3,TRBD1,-,CASSTRTGWGDTQYF,TGTGCCAGCAGCACTAGGACAGGGTGGGGCGATACGCAGTATTTT
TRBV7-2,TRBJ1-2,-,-,CASSLSRVYGYTF,TGTGCCAGCAGCTTAAGTCGAGTTTATGGCTACACCTTC
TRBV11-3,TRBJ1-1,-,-,CASRSENTEAFF,TGTGCCAGCAGGTCAGAGAACACTGAAGCTTTCTTT
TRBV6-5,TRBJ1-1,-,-,CASTGNTEAFF,TGTGCCAGTACAGGAAACACTGAAGCTTTCTTT
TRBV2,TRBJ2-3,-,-,CASCLEVITDTQYF,TGTGCCAGCTGTCTAGAAGTCATCACAGATACGCAGTATTTT
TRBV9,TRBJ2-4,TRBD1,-,CASSVARQGNIQYF,TGTGCCAGCAGCGTAGCGAGACAGGGGAACATTCAGTACTTC
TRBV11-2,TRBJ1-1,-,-,CASSVSFGGTEAFF,TGTGCCAGCAGCGTGTCCTTTGGGGGCACTGAAGCTTTCTTT